The text below deals with one TCR beta chain. Assay: immunoSEQ multiplex PCR; the TCRdb copy retains only in-frame clones and omits some. Of 95,000 to 150,000 clones listed, approximately 92% are singletons. The sample originates from a study of T cell responses to AZD1222 COVID-19 vaccine. The CDR3 spans 17 residues. Looked up from germline, CDR1 is MNHNS and CDR2 is SASEGT. V was pared by 1 base and J by 7 bases, with 8 bases of the junction left unmatched. V and J are TRBV6-1 and TRBJ1-6, with 9 bases fitting TRBD1. The receptor's source is an adult who received the AZD1222 COVID-19 vaccine. Sequenced here: peripheral blood, sampled 28 days after the second AZD1222 dose. For the CDR3, the DNA is TGTGCCAGCAGTGAAGTTACCGGGACAGGGCGAAATTCACCCCTCCACTTT. Its translation is CASSEVTGTGRNSPLHF.